This T cell receptor beta chain was identified during a study of early T cells in non-severe SARS-CoV-2 infection. The wider study: Bulk RNA from unsorted whole blood was sequenced; chains were unpaired. Study findings and constraints: Reliance on VDJdb matching favored anti-spike CD8 responses; private and CD4 specificities were missed.

As part of library construction, unique molecular identifiers were attached to individual cDNA molecules. Each CDR3 protein gets one entry after TCRdb re-called the 5' RACE reads with MiXCR. The table lists over 50,000 distinct CDR3 sequences, around an eighth of them singletons. As to this clonotype: The target antigen is unknown.

The CDR3 consists of 14 residues. Per germline, CDR1 SGHVS and CDR2 FNYEAQ. Trimming left V 5 bases short and J 3 bases short, with 14 bases between. The chain is built from TRBV7-6 and TRBJ2-7; tentative D call: TRBD2 (5 bases). The TCR was taken from an adult who was a healthcare worker with PCR-confirmed SARS-CoV-2 infection or an uninfected control (not recorded which). The sequencing input was whole blood. CDR3 amino acids: CASSPGGGVYEQYF. DNA of the CDR3: TGTGCCAGCAGCCCTGGAGGTGGGGTCTACGAGCAGTACTTC.